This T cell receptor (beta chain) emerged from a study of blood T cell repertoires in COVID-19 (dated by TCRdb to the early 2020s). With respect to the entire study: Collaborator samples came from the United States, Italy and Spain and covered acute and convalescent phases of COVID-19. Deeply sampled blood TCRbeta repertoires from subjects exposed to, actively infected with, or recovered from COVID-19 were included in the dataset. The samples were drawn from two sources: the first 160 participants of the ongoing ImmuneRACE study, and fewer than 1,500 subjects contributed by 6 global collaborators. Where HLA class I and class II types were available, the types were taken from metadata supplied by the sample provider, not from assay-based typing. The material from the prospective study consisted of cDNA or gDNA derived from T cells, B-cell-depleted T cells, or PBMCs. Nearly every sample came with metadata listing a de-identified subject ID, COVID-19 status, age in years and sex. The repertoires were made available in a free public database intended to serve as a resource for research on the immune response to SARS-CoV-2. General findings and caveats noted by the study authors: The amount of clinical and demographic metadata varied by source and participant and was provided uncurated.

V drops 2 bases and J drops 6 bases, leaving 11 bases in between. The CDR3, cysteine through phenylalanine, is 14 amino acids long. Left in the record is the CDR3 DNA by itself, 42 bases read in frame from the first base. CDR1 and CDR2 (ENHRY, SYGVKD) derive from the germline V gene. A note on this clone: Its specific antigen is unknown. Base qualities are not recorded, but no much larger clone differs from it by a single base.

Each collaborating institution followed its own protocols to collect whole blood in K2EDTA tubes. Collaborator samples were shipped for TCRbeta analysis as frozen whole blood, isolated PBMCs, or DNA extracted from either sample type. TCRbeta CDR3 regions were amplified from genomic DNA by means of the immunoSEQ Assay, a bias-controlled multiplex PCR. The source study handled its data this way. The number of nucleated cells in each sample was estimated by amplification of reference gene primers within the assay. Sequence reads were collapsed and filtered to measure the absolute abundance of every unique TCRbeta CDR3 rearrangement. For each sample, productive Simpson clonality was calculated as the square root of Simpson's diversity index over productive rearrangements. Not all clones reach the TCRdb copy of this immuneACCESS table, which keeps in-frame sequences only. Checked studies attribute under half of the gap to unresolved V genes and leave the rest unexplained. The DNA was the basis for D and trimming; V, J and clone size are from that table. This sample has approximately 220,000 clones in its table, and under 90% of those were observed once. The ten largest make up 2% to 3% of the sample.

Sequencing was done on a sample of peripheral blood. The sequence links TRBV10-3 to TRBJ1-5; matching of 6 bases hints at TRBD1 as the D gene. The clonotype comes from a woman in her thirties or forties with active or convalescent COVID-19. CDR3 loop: CAISEGDNAQPQHF. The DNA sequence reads TGTGCCATCAGTGAGGGGGACAATGCTCAGCCCCAGCATTTT.